This T cell receptor (beta chain) was captured in a study of neurological immune-mediated disorders. Study-wide results and limits: As far as clinical or MRI features were concerned, none was associated with the multiple sclerosis repertoire cluster. No expanded-clone CDR3 amino acid sequence recurred across subjects, suggesting private TCR-beta repertoires. The greatest TCR clonal expansion appeared in HTLV-1-associated myelopathy and the smallest, falling below healthy controls, in multiple sclerosis.

5'RACE with 10-nucleotide random UMIs produced the cDNA. Each CDR3 protein is one row after TCRdb ran MiXCR on the 5' RACE reads. The sample lists tens of thousands of distinct CDR3 sequences; 2.5% to 3% were seen once. Trimming cost V 6 bases and J 6 bases, with 15 bases left between them. CDR3 size: 12 residues. From germline, CDR1 is DFQATT and CDR2 SNEGSKA (reference sequence). This clonotype has at least ten counts. Its matching antigen is unknown. The sequenced sample consisted of PBMCs. V is TRBV20-1 and J is TRBJ2-7; no reliable D call. The clonotype comes from a young woman with multiple sclerosis. The DNA for the CDR3 is TGCAGTGCCCTTCCAAGGCGCTCCGAGCAGTACTTC. Translation: CSALPRRSEQYF.